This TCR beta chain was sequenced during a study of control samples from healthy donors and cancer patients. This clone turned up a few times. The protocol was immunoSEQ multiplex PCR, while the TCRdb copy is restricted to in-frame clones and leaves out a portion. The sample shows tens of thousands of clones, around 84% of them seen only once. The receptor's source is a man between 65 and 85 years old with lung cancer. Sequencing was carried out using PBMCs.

DNA of the CDR3: TGCGCCAGCAGCCGCGCAGGGACGGAGGGAAACACCATATATTTT. Its translation: CASSRAGTEGNTIYF. The genes are TRBV4-1 and TRBJ1-3; tentatively, D is TRBD1 (5 bases). Per the germline V gene, CDR1 is MGHRA and CDR2 is YSYEKL. The CDR3 spans 15 residues. Trimming removed 4 bases from V and 4 bases from J, with 14 bases in between.